Below, 24 T cell receptor beta chains from the same sample are listed, as sequenced in a study of T cell repertoires in aging, cancer and after chemotherapy. Rearranged V-D-J TRB sequences were amplified with a mixed TRB-A/B primer pool. Each CDR3 protein gets one entry after TCRdb re-called the multiplex PCR reads with MiXCR. The sample carries fewer than 2,000 distinct CDR3 sequences, about 59% recorded once. TCR beta rearrangements were amplified from peripheral blood genomic DNA. Sequences were obtained from blood. These TCRs come from a human donor with a blood cancer.

This clonotype is judged large. The V and J genes are TRBV6-4 and TRBJ2-7, with D possibly being TRBD1 (6 bases). The CDR3 runs to 12 residues. Trimming removed 11 bases at V and 0 bases at J, with 11 bases between. Germline-derived CDR1 and CDR2 are MRHNA and SNTAGT. The CDR3 bases are TGTGCCTCCCGGACAGCCTCCTACGAGCAGTACTTC. It yields the protein CASRTASYEQYF.

V and J are TRBV15 and TRBJ2-7, with 7 nucleotides matching TRBD1. Germline V gene sequence: CDR1 LNHNV, CDR2 YYDKDF (reference sequence). The CDR3 has 13 amino acids. Trimming took 5 bases from V and 6 from J; bases not matched to a gene: 7. The CDR3 protein is CATSSDRQGEQYF. In DNA form, the CDR3 reads TGTGCCACCAGCTCCGACAGACAGGGCGAGCAGTACTTC.

This clonotype counts as medium-sized. The chain uses TRBV7-6 and TRBJ2-7, with D perhaps given as TRBD1 or TRBD2 (6 bases each). Germline CDR1 is SGHVS and CDR2 is FNYEAQ. CDR3 size: 16 residues. Trimming took 0 bases from V and 2 from J, leaving 14 bases between them. Here the CDR3 DNA reads TGTGCCAGCAGCTTAGCGTCGGGGGCAGGGGCCTACGAGCAGTACTTC. This codes for CASSLASGAGAYEQYF.

This rearrangement joins TRBV29-1 to TRBJ1-1, with D possibly being TRBD1 (5 bases). Germline CDR1 and CDR2: SQVTM and ANQGSEA. Trimming pared 5 bases from V and 7 bases from J, leaving 14 bases between. CDR3 length: 12 amino acids. The CDR3 DNA reads as TGCAGCGTTAACGTAGGGGAGATTGAAGCTTTCTTT. Amino acid sequence: CSVNVGEIEAFF.

Only one count was recorded for this clonotype. The chain employs TRBV12-3 or TRBV12-4 and TRBJ2-3; D not resolved. Deletions cut 3 bases from V and 2 bases from J, with 6 bases between. The CDR3 contains 13 residues. Here the CDR3 reads CASSFGPTDTQYF. CDR3 coding DNA: TGTGCCAGCAGTTTCGGCCCCACAGATACGCAGTATTTT.

This clonotype is deemed medium-sized. The chain uses TRBV6-1 and TRBJ1-1; D is uncertain. CDR1 and CDR2 from the germline V gene are MNHNS and SASEGT. CDR3 length equals 14 residues. Trimming cost V 7 bases and J 2 bases, with 14 bases left between them. The CDR3 nucleotides read TGTGCCAGCATTCGGACGGGGAGTAACACTGAAGCTTTCTTT. Translated: CASIRTGSNTEAFF.

By proportion, this clonotype is medium-sized (0.01 to 0.1%). The chain has TRBV6-4 and TRBJ1-4, with D possibly TRBD1 on 5 matching bases. Trimming left V 5 bases short and J 8 bases short, with 12 bases between. Germline-derived CDR1 and CDR2 are MRHNA and SNTAGT. This CDR3 comprises 13 residues. Written as DNA, the CDR3 is TGTGCCAGCAGTCACGGGACGGGAGAAAAACTGTTTTTT. Its protein product is CASSHGTGEKLFF.

The chain recombines TRBV7-9 with TRBJ1-1; 7 nucleotides match TRBD1. In germline, CDR1 is SEHNR, CDR2 FQNEAQ (reference sequence). V lost 5 bases, J lost 1 base, and 7 bases stayed unmatched. The CDR3 is made up of 15 amino acids. The chain's CDR3 is CASSARQGQNTEAFF. CDR3 DNA: TGTGCCAGCAGCGCGAGACAGGGACAGAACACTGAAGCTTTCTTT.

V is TRBV6-5 and J is TRBJ2-3; 8 bases map to TRBD1. CDR3 size: 13 residues. With 4 bases clipped from V and 5 bases from J, the junction kept 2 bases outside the gene matches. Germline CDR1 MNHEY, CDR2 SVGAGI. The chain's CDR3 is CASSSGTGDTQYF. CDR3 coding DNA: TGTGCCAGCAGTTCCGGGACAGGAGATACGCAGTATTTT.

This clonotype has more than one count but fewer than ten. The chain recombines TRBV28 with TRBJ2-7; D ambiguous. This CDR3 spans 16 amino acids. The V end was cut by 4 bases, the J end by 0 bases, with 16 bases between. The germline V gene has CDR1 MDHEN and CDR2 SYDVKM. The CDR3 DNA sequence: TGTGCCAGCAGTTCCCCACGAGAGATGAGCTCCTACGAGCAGTACTTC. Amino acids: CASSSPREMSSYEQYF.

By share, this clonotype counts as medium-sized. J is TRBJ1-2 and V is TRBV6-2 or TRBV6-3; D is possibly TRBD1 (5 bases). CDR1 and CDR2 (germline): MNHEY, SVGEGT. This CDR3 has 14 residues. The V end was cut by 6 bases, the J end by 4 bases, with 15 bases between. The CDR3 DNA reads as TGTGCCAGCAGCCATCAGGGTCTTGGCTATGGCTACACCTTC. Its protein is CASSHQGLGYGYTF.

The chain uses TRBV7-2 and TRBJ2-3; D not certain. The CDR3 spans 16 residues. V lost 0 bases to trimming and J lost 2 bases, with 12 bases between them. Germline loops: CDR1 SGHTA, CDR2 FQGNSA. The CDR3 spells CASSLAETYTTDTQYF. The DNA of the CDR3 is TGTGCCAGCAGCTTAGCGGAGACTTATACCACAGATACGCAGTATTTT.

The genes are TRBV28 and TRBJ2-5; TRBD1 agrees at 7 bases. From germline, CDR1 is MDHEN and CDR2 SYDVKM. The CDR3 has 14 residues. J lost 2 bases, V lost 4 bases, and 4 bases had no gene match. The CDR3 sequence: CASSSPDRQETQYF. For the CDR3, the DNA is TGTGCCAGCAGTTCGCCGGACAGGCAAGAGACCCAGTACTTC.

There are a few counts of this clonotype. V usage is TRBV29-1 and J usage is TRBJ2-7, with D perhaps given as TRBD1 or TRBD2 (5 bases each). Germline V CDR1 and CDR2: SQVTM, ANQGSEA. This CDR3 region has 11 residues. V lost 4 bases and J lost 3, with 7 bases in between. CDR3 nucleotide sequence: TGCAGCGTTGGTGGGGGCTACGAGCAGTACTTC. Encoded protein: CSVGGGYEQYF.

V gene TRBV7-9 combines with J gene TRBJ1-2; no firm D call. Trimming removed 5 bases from V and 4 bases from J, with 5 bases in between. This CDR3 spans 11 amino acids. The germline V gene encodes CDR1 SEHNR and CDR2 FQNEAQ (reference sequence). The CDR3 DNA follows: TGTGCCAGCAGCCTAAGCTATGGCTACACCTTC. It is translated as CASSLSYGYTF.

The rearrangement uses TRBV6-5 and TRBJ2-7; TRBD1 matches 9 bases. V gave up 10 bases and J gave up 4 bases; unmatched junction bases: 8. Germline CDR1 MNHEY, CDR2 SVGAGI. The length of the CDR3 is 13 residues. Here the CDR3 DNA reads TGTGCCACCACCGGGACAGGGCGATACGAGCAGTACTTC. Translation: CATTGTGRYEQYF.

This clonotype is a singleton in its sample. In nucleotides, the CDR3 is TGTGCCAGTAGTCGTCCCGGGACAGGGATCGATTCCAATCAGCCCCAGCATTTT. Protein sequence: CASSRPGTGIDSNQPQHF. This chain joins TRBV19 and TRBJ1-5, with 9 bases aligning to TRBD1. The CDR3 has 18 amino acids. Germline V gene sequence: CDR1 LNHDA, CDR2 SQIVND (reference sequence). With 5 bases clipped from V and 3 bases from J, the junction kept 14 bases outside the gene matches.

Within the sample, this clonotype is large. V and J are TRBV6-1 and TRBJ2-7; D remains ambiguous. The CDR3 contains 14 residues. V was clipped by 3 bases and J by 4 bases, with 13 bases between them. In germline, CDR1 is MNHNS, CDR2 SASEGT. The CDR3 sequence is CASSEYLPPYEQYF. In DNA, the CDR3 is TGTGCCAGCAGTGAGTATCTCCCGCCGTACGAGCAGTACTTC.

This chain connects TRBV5-6 to TRBJ1-4; no firm D call. This CDR3 spans 13 amino acids. Germline V CDR1 and CDR2: SGHDT, YYEEEE. Trimming shortened V by 4 bases and J by 5 bases, and 9 bases separated the two germline ends. The CDR3 nucleotides are TGTGCCAGCAGCCAACAGCCCAATGAAAAACTGTTTTTT. Translating gives CASSQQPNEKLFF.

Judged by abundance, this clonotype is medium-sized (0.01 to 0.1%). This chain uses TRBV15 with TRBJ1-2; tentatively, D is TRBD1 (5 bases). This CDR3 has 12 amino acids. V lost 1 base and J 8 bases, leaving 8 bases between the germline ends. Germline CDR1 reads LNHNV; CDR2 reads YYDKDF (reference sequence). The CDR3 DNA sequence: TGTGCCACCAGCAGAGCCGGGGACGGCTACACCTTC. It encodes CATSRAGDGYTF.

The sample holds a few counts of this clonotype. V usage is TRBV29-1 and J usage is TRBJ2-5, with 12 nucleotides matching TRBD2. The CDR3 has 12 amino acids. Trimming removed 5 bases from V and 5 bases from J; junction bases left unmatched: 0. Germline V gives CDR1 SQVTM, CDR2 ANQGSEA. The CDR3 DNA sequence: TGCAGCGTTACTAGCGGGGGGGAGACCCAGTACTTC. This translates into CSVTSGGETQYF.

This chain connects TRBV29-1 to TRBJ2-3, with 10 bases lining up with TRBD1. The CDR3 consists of 15 residues. The germline V gene encodes CDR1 SQVTM and CDR2 ANQGSEA. Trimming removed 1 base from V and 4 bases from J; junction bases left unmatched: 5. CDR3 bases: TGCAGCGTTGAAGGCCGGGACAGGGGTCCAGATACGCAGTATTTT. Amino acids: CSVEGRDRGPDTQYF.

This clonotype has a single count. The V and J genes are TRBV27 and TRBJ2-1, with 10 bases matching TRBD1. The CDR3 sequence is 17 residues long. Germline assignment: CDR1 MNHEY and CDR2 SMNVEV (reference sequence). V was clipped by 5 bases and J by 5 bases; unmatched bases: 12. CDR3 protein: CASSLTGGVLINNEQFF. The CDR3 DNA reads as TGTGCCAGCAGTCTGACAGGGGGCGTACTGATTAACAATGAGCAGTTCTTC.

The genes are TRBV30 and TRBJ2-7; TRBD2 aligns across 7 bases. The junction had 7 bases not matched to a gene; V was cut back by 0 bases and J by 2 bases. Germline V gene data show CDR1 as GTSNPN and CDR2 as SVGIG (reference sequence). This CDR3 has 15 amino acids. In DNA form, the CDR3 reads TGTGCCTGGAGTGTAATGAGCGGGAATGCCTACGAGCAGTACTTC. Protein product: CAWSVMSGNAYEQYF.